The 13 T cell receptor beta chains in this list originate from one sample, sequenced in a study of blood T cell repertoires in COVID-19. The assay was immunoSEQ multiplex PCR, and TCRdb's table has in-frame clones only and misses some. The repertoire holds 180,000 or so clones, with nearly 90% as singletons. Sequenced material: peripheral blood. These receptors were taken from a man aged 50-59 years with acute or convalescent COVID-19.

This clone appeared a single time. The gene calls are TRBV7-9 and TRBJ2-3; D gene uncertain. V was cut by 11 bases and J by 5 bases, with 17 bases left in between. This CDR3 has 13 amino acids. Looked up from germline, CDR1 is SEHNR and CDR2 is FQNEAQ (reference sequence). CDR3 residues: CAADGLALDTQYF. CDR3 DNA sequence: TGTGCCGCGGATGGTTTGGCTTTAGATACGCAGTATTTT.

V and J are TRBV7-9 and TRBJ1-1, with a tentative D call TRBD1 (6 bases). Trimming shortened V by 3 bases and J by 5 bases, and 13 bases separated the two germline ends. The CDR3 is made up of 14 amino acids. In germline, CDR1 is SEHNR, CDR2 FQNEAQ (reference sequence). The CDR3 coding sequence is TGTGCCAGCAGCTTCGGTGGGGGCAGAACTGAAGCTTTCTTT. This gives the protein CASSFGGGRTEAFF.

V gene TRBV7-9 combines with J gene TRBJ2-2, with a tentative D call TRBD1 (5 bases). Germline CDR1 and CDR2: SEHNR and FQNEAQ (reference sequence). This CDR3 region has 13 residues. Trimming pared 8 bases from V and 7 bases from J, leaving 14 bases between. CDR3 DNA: TGTGCCAGCTCGCAATGGGGCAGCGGGGAGCTGTTTTTT. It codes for CASSQWGSGELFF. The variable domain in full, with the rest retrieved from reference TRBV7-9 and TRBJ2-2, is DTGVSQNPRHKITKRGQNVTFRCDPISEHNRLYWYRQTLGQGPEFLTYFQNEAQLEKSRLLSDRFSAERPKGSFSTLEIQRTEQGDSAMYLCASSQWGSGELFFGEGSRLTVL.

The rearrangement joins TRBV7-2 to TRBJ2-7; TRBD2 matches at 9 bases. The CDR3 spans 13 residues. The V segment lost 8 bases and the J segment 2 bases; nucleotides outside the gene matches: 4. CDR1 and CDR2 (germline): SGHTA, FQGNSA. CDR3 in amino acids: CASRSSGAYEQYF. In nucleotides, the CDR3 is TGTGCCAGCCGCTCTAGCGGGGCCTACGAGCAGTACTTC.

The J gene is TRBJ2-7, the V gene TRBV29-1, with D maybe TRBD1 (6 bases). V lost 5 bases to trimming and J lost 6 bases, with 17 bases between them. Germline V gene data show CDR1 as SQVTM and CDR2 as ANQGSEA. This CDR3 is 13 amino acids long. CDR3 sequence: CSVTPTGSGEQYF. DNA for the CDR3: TGCAGCGTTACCCCAACAGGGTCCGGCGAGCAGTACTTC.

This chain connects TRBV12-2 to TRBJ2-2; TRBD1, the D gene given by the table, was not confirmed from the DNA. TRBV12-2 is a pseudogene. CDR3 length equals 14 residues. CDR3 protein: CASRLATGTGELFF. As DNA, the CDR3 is TGTGCAAGTCGCTTAGCAACAGGGACCGGGGAGCTGTTTTTT.

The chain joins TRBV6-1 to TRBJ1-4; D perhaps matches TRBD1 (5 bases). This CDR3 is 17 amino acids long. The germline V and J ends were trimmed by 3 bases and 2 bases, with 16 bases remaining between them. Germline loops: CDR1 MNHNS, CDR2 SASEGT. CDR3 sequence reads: CASSDFGGLVTNEKLFF. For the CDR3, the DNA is TGTGCCAGCAGTGATTTCGGGGGTCTGGTTACTAATGAAAAACTGTTTTTT.

The CDR3 sequence: CASSFGQGRAFF. CDR3 DNA sequence: TGTGCCAGCAGTTTCGGGCAGGGGCGGGCTTTCTTT. V gene TRBV28 combines with J gene TRBJ1-1; a possible D gene is TRBD1 (6 bases). This CDR3 contains 12 residues. Germline CDR1 is MDHEN and CDR2 is SYDVKM. V lost 3 bases and J lost 11, with 13 bases in between.

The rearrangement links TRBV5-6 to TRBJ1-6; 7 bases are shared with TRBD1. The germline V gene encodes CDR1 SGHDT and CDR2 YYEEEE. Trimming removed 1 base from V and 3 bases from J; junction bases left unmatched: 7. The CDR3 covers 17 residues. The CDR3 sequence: CASSLRGQQIYNSPLHF. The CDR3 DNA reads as TGTGCCAGCAGCTTGAGGGGGCAGCAGATCTATAATTCACCCCTCCACTTT. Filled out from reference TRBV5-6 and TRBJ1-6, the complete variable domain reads DAGVTQSPTHLIKTRGQQVTLRCSPKSGHDTVSWYQQALGQGPQFIFQYYEEEERQRGNFPDRFSGHQFPNYSSELNVNALLLGDSALYLCASSLRGQQIYNSPLHFGNGTRLTVT.

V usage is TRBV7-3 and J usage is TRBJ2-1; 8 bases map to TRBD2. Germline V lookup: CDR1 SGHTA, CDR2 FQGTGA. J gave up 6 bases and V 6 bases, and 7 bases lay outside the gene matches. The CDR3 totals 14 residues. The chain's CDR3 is CASRLGGLANEQFF. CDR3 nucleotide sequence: TGTGCCAGCAGGTTAGGAGGACTAGCCAATGAGCAGTTCTTC.

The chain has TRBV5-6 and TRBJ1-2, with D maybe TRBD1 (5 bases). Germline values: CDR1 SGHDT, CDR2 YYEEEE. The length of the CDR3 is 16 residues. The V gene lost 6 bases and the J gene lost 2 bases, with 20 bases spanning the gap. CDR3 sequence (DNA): TGTGCCAGCATCCTGGGTTTCGGGGGAGTGAACTATGGCTACACCTTC. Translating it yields CASILGFGGVNYGYTF.

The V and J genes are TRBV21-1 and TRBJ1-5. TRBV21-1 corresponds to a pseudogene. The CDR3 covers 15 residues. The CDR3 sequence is CASSKRGRRAQPQHF. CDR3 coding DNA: TGTGCCAGCAGCAAGCGGGGGCGCAGGGCTCAGCCCCAGCATTTT.

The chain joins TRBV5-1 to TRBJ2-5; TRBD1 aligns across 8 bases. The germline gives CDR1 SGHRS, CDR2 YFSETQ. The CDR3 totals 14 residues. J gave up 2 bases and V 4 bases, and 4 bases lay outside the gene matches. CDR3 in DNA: TGCGCCAGCAGCCCGACAGGGGCTCAAGAGACCCAGTACTTC. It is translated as CASSPTGAQETQYF.